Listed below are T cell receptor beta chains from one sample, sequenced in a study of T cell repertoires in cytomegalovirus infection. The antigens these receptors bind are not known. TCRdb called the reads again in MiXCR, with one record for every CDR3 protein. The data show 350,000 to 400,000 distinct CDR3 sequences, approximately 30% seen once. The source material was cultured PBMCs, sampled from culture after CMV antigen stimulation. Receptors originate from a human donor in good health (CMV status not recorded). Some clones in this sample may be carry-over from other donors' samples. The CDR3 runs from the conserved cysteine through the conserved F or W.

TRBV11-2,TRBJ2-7,CASSLNLASYEQYF
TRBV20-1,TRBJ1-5,CSARVVGIQPQHF
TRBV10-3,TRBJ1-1,CAIRDSHNLDTEAFF
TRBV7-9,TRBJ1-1,CASSQGAGEAFF
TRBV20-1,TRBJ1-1,CSAASIAGMNTEAFF
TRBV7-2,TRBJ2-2,CASSPPLPSEELFF
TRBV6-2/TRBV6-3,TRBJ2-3,CASSYSIMDGLTDTQYF
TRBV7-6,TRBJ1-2,CASSADSQGGYTF
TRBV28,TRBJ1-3,CASSPGGQGNTIYF
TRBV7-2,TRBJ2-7,CASSNGQGSSYEQYF
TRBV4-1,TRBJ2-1,CASSEDPSGRAFEQFF
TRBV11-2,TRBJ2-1,CASSFQARDYNEQFF
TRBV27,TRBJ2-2,CASSLFNGRGGVLFF
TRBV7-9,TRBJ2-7,CASSLQGSTEQYF
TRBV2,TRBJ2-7,CASRGQYYEQYF
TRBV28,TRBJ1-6,CASGLLVRSDVGSPLHF
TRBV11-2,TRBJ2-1,CASSRNAGESGEQFF
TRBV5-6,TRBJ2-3,CASRSLAGGSTDTQYF
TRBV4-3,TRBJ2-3,CASSQRERFTDTQYF
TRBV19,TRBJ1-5,CASSMEGNSNQPQHF
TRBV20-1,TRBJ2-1,CSARDGSGTDNEQFF
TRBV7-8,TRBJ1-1,CASSVENTEAFF
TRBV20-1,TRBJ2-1,CSAAPSAIYNEQFF
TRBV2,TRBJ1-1,CASSVGQGMNTEAFF
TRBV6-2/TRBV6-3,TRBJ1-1,CASTIGFRDTEAFF
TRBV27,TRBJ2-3,CASSLRTSGRAGDTQYF
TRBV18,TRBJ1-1,CASSPLAETSEAFF
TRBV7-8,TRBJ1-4,CASSLFRGTNEKLFF
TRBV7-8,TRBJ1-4,CASSYRGQATNEKLFF
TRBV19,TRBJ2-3,CATQGQGSDTQYF
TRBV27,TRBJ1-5,CASSLRGTGGNNQPQHF
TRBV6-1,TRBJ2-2,CASSDSGRARIGELFF
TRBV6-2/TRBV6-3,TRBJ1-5,CASSYGQGPNQPQHF
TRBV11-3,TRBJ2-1,CASSLGRLVKFF
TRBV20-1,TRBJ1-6,CSARPGLSYNSPLHF
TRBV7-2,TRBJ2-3,CASSLGGLATDTQYF
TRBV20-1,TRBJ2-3,CSAPGLSSTDTQYF